This T cell receptor beta chain was sequenced during a study of regulatory T cells in long-lasting Graves disease. HTBI primers from iRepertoire and Arm-PCR of CDR3 regions yielded the TCR beta libraries. TCRdb analysed the multiplex PCR reads with MiXCR anew, one entry per CDR3 protein. The sample shows about 620,000 distinct CDR3 sequences, around 17% of them seen only once. Losses at the gene ends were 3 bases for V and 12 bases for J; bases not matched to a gene: 8. Germline lookup yields CDR1 SGHAT and CDR2 FQNNGV. CDR3 length: 15 residues. This clonotype was counted at least ten times. Regarding time point: newly diagnosed GD, antithyroid drugs for less than 3 months. RNA isolated from PBMCs was used to make the TCR library. The authors drew patients from an endocrinology department in Xi'an, China. The same sample was also used in a study of T cells in Graves' hyperthyroidism and ophthalmopathy. From that second work: Those with hyperthyroidism were 18 to 65 years old, newly diagnosed, and ill for under 2 months. Ophthalmopathy was identified by the model a median around 6.9 months ahead of onset.

The sequence was collected from a woman in her twenties or thirties with Graves disease. Sequenced material: peripheral blood mononuclear cells (PBMCs), taken at new diagnosis, from a patient treated with antithyroid drugs. The rearrangement uses TRBV11-2 and TRBJ2-1; 13 nucleotides align to TRBD2. The CDR3 loop reads CASSFGLAGVWGQFF. CDR3 DNA sequence: TGTGCCAGCAGCTTCGGACTAGCGGGAGTGTGGGGGCAGTTCTTC.